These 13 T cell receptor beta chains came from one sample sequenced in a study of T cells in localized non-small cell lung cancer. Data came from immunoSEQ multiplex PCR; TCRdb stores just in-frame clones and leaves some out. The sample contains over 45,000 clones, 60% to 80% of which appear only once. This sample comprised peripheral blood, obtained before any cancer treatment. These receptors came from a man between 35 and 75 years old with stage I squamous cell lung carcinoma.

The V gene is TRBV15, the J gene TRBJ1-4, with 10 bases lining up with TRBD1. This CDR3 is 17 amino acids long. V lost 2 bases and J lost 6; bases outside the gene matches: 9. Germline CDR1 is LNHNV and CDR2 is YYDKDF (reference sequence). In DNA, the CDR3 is TGTGCCACCAGCAGAACGGACTACGGGACAGGGGATGAAAAACTGTTTTTT. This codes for CATSRTDYGTGDEKLFF.

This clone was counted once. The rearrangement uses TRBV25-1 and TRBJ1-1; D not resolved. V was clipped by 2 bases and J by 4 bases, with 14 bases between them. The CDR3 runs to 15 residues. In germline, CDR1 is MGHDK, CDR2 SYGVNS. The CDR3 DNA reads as TGTGCCAGCAGTGAACGGGCATTAGGTTTCACTGAAGCTTTCTTT. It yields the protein CASSERALGFTEAFF.

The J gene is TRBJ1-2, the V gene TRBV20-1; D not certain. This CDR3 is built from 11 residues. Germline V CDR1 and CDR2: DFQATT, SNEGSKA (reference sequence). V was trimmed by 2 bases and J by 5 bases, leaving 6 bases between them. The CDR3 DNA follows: TGCAGTGCTAGATTGAGGTATGGCTACACCTTC. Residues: CSARLRYGYTF.

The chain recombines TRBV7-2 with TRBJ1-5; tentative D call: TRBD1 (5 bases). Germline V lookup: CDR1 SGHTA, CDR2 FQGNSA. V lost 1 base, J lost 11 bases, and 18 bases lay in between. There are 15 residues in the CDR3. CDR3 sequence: CASSLGGSVSLAQHF. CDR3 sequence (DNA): TGTGCCAGCAGCTTAGGGGGGTCGGTTTCCTTGGCCCAGCATTTT.

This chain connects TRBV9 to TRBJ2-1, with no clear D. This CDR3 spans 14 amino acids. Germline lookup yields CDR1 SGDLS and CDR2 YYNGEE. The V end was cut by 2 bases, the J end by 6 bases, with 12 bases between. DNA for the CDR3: TGTGCCAGCAGCGTGGCACCTGCCCTCAATGAGCAGTTCTTC. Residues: CASSVAPALNEQFF.

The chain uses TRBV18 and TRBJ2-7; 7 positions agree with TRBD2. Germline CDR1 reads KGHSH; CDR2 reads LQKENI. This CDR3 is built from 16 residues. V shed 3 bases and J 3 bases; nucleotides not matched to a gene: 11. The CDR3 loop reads CASSPPGEGYNYEQYF. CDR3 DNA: TGTGCCAGCTCACCCCCTGGGGAGGGTTATAACTACGAGCAGTACTTC.

CDR3 sequence reads: CASSGVGPTSYEQYF. CDR3 DNA sequence: TGTGCCAGCAGTGGGGTGGGTCCCACTTCCTACGAGCAGTACTTC. The chain recombines TRBV28 with TRBJ2-7; D is unclear. V lost 5 bases and J lost 1, with 15 bases in between. The CDR3 runs 15 residues. Germline values: CDR1 MDHEN, CDR2 SYDVKM.

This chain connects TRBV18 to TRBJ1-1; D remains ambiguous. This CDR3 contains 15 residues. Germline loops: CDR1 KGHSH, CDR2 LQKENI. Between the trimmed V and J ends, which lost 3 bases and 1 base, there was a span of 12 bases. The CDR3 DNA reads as TGTGCCAGCTCACCTGCCGGGTTAGGGAACACTGAAGCTTTCTTT. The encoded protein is CASSPAGLGNTEAFF.

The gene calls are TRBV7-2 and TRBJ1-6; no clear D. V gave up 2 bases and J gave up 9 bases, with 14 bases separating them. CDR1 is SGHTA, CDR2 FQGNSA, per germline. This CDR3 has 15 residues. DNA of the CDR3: TGTGCCAGCAGCTTAAATTTGGCAGATCTTTCACCCCTCCACTTT. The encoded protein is CASSLNLADLSPLHF.

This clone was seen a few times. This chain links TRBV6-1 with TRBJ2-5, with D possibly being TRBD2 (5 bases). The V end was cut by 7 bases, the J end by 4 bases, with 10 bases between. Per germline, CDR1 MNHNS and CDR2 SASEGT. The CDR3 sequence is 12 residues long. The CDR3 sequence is CASTPRGETQYF. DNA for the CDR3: TGTGCCAGCACCCCCCGGGGAGAGACCCAGTACTTC.

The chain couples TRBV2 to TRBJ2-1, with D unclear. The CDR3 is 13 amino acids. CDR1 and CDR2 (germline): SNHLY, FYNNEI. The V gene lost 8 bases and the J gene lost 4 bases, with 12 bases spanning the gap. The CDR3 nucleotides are TGTGCCAGCTCCGATCTGGGGTACAATGAGCAGTTCTTC. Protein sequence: CASSDLGYNEQFF.

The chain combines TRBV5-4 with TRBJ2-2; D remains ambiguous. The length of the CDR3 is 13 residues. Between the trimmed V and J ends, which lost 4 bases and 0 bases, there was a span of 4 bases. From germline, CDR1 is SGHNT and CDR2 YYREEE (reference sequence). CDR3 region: CASSPANTGELFF. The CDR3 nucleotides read TGTGCCAGCAGCCCAGCGAACACCGGGGAGCTGTTTTTT. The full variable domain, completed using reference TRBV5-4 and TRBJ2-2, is ETGVTQSPTHLIKTRGQQVTLRCSSQSGHNTVSWYQQALGQGPQFIFQYYREEENGRGNFPPRFSGLQFPNYSSELNVNALELDDSALYLCASSPANTGELFFGEGSRLTVL.

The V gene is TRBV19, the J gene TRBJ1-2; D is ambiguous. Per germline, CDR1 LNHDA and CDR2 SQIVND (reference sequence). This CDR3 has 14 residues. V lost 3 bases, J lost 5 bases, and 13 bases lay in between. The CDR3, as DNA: TGTGCCAGTAGTATTGGCGGGGTCCCTTATGGCTACACCTTC. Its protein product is CASSIGGVPYGYTF.